This TCR beta chain was captured in a study of blood T cell repertoires in COVID-19. Enrolled during active infection, Seattle patients were then followed longitudinally. The ends lost 6 bases at V and 8 bases at J; junction bases unmatched: 13. The CDR3 loop spans 16 amino acids. Germline V gives CDR1 SEHNR, CDR2 FQNEAQ (reference sequence). The protocol was immunoSEQ multiplex PCR, while the TCRdb copy is restricted to in-frame clones and leaves out a portion. The profile shows fewer than 350,000 clones, roughly 90% of them singletons. The chain couples TRBV7-9 to TRBJ2-4; 10 bases match TRBD1. What was sequenced was peripheral blood. The TCR was taken from a woman in her twenties or thirties with COVID-19, enrolled during active disease. The DNA of the CDR3 is TGTGCCAGCAGTTCCCCGACAGGGGGCGCGGAGGACATTCAGTACTTC. As protein: CASSSPTGGAEDIQYF.